Here is one TCR beta chain with its context. Germline CDR1 and CDR2: MRHNA and SNTAGT. The CDR3 covers 13 residues. The source of the sample is a study of T cells expressing NK-cell markers. Study in general: Sorted CD3+CD56+NKG2C+, CD3+CD56+NKG2C- and CD3+CD56-NKG2C+ T-cell subsets were beta-chain profiled.

With UMIs, 5'RACE template switching was used to make TCR beta cDNA. TCRdb re-called the 5' RACE reads; every CDR3 protein appears as one record, without DNA. The listing records roughly 150,000 distinct CDR3 sequences. The chain recombines TRBV6-4 with TRBJ2-1. The specimen was blood T cells: a sorted CD56 or NKG2C T cell subset, CD4+ or CD8+ T cells, or bulk PBMC T cells (not recorded which). The sequence derives from a woman aged 18 to 75 in good health. The CDR3 sequence is CASSVSVVSEQFF.